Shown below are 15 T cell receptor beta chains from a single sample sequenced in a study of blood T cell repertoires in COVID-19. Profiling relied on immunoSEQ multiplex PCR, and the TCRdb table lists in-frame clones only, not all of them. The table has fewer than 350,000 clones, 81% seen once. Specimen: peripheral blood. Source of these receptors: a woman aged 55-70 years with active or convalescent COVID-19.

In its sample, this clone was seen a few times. CDR3 protein: CASSVRGREPLEQYF. DNA for the CDR3: TGCGCCAGCAGTGTGCGGGGAAGGGAACCTCTCGAGCAGTACTTC. The chain combines TRBV10-1 with TRBJ2-7; D perhaps matches TRBD2 (6 bases). Trimming cost V 4 bases and J 6 bases, with 19 bases left between them. The CDR3 loop spans 15 amino acids. Per germline, CDR1 WNHNN and CDR2 SYGVQD (reference sequence).

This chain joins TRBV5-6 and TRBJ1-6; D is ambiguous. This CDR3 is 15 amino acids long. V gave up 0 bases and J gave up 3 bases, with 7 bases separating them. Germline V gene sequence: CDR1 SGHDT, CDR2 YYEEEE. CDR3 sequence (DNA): TGTGCCAGCAGCTTGGATGGACTCTATAATTCACCCCTCCACTTT. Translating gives CASSLDGLYNSPLHF.

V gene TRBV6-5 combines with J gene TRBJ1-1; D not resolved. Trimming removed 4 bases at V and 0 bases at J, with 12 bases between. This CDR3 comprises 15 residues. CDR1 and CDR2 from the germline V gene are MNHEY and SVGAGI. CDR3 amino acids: CASSSRTGMNTEAFF. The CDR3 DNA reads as TGTGCCAGCAGTTCGAGGACGGGAATGAACACTGAAGCTTTCTTT.

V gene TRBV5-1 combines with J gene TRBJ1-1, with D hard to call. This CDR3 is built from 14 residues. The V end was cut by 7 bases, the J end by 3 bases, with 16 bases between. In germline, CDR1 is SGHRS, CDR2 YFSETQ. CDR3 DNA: TGCGCCAGCTCCTCGGTAGCCGTCGACACTGAAGCTTTCTTT. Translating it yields CASSSVAVDTEAFF.

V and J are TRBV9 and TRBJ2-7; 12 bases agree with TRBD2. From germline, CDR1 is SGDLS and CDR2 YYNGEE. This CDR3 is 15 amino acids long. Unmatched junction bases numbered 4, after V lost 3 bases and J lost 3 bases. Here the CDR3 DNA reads TGTGCCAGCAGCGCTAGCGGGGGGGCTCTCTACGAGCAGTACTTC. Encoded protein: CASSASGGALYEQYF. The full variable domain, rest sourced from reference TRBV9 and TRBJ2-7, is DSGVTQTPKHLITATGQRVTLRCSPRSGDLSVYWYQQSLDQGLQFLIQYYNGEERAKGNILERFSAQQFPDLHSELNLSSLELGDSALYFCASSASGGALYEQYFGPGTRLTVT.

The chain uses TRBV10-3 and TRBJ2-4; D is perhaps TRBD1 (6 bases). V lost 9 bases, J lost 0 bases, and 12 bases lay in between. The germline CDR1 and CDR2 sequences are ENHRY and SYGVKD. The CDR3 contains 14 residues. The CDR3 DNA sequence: TGTGCCATTGCCCAGGGGCTAGCCAAAAACATTCAGTACTTC. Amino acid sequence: CAIAQGLAKNIQYF.

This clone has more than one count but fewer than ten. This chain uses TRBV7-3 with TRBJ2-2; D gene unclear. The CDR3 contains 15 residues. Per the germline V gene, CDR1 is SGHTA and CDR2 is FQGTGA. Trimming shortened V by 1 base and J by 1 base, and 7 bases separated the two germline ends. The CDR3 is CASSLSPGNTGELFF. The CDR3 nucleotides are TGTGCCAGCAGCTTAAGCCCAGGGAACACCGGGGAGCTGTTTTTT.

CDR3 nucleotide sequence: TGTGCCAGCAGCCAGTCGCCGGGACAGGGAAGCTACAATGAGCAGTTCTTC. Amino acids: CASSQSPGQGSYNEQFF. The chain links TRBV7-6 to TRBJ2-1, with 9 bases aligning to TRBD1. V lost 5 bases and J lost 3; bases outside the gene matches: 11. The CDR3 extends over 17 amino acids. Germline CDR1 is SGHVS and CDR2 is FNYEAQ.

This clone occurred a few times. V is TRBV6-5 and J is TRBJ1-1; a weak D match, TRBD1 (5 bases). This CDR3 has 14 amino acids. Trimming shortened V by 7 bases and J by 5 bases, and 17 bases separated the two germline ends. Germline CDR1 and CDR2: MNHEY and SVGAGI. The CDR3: CASITTRGGTEAFF. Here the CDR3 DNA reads TGTGCCAGCATCACTACGCGCGGGGGTACTGAAGCTTTCTTT.

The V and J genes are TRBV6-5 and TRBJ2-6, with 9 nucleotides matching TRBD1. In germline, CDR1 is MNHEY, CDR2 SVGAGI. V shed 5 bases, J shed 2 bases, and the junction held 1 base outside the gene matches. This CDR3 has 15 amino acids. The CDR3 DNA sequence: TGTGCCAGCAGTACAGGGGGCGCTGGGGCCAACGTCCTGACTTTC. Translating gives CASSTGGAGANVLTF.

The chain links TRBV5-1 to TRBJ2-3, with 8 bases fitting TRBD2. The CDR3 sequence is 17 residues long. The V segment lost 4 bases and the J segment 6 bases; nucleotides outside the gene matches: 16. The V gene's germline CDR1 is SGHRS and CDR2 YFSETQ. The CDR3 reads CASSIGIADSGVDTQYF. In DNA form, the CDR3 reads TGCGCCAGCAGCATCGGAATCGCAGATAGCGGGGTTGATACGCAGTATTTT.

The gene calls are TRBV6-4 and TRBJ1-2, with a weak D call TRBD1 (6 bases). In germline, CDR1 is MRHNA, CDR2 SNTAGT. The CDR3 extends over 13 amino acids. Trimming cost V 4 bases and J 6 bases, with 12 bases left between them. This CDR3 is CASSATGRDGYTF. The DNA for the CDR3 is TGTGCCAGCAGTGCAACAGGGAGGGATGGCTACACCTTC.

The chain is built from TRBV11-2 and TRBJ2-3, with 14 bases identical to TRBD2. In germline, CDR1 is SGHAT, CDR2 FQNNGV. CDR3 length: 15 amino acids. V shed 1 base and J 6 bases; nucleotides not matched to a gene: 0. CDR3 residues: CASSLGTSGGDTQYF. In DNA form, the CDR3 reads TGTGCCAGCAGCTTAGGGACTAGCGGGGGGGATACGCAGTATTTT. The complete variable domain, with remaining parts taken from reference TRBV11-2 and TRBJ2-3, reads EAGVAQSPRYKIIEKRQSVAFWCNPISGHATLYWYQQILGQGPKLLIQFQNNGVVDDSQLPKDRFSAERLKGVDSTLKIQPAKLEDSAVYLCASSLGTSGGDTQYFGPGTRLTVL.

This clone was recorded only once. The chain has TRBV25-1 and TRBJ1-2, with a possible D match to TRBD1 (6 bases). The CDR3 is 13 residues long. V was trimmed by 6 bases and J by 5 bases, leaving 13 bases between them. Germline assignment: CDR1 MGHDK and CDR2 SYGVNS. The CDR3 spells CASSPGHSYGYTF. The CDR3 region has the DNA TGTGCCAGCAGCCCGGGACATTCTTATGGCTACACCTTC.

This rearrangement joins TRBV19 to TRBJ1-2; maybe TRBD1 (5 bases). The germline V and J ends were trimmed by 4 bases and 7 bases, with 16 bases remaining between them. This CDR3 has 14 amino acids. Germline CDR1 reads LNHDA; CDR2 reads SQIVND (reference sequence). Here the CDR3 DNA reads TGTGCCAGTAGTACGGGACTTATTACGGCTGGCTACACCTTC. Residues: CASSTGLITAGYTF.